The T cell receptor beta chain described here comes from a study of identical twins. As regards this clonotype: Its matching antigen is unknown.

The germline gives CDR1 SQVTM, CDR2 ANQGSEA. The CDR3 spans 15 residues. The V and J ends lost 4 bases and 0 bases respectively, with 10 bases between them. Overall study results and limits: Cross-sectional statistics, not tracking of the same donors, supported the conclusions.

One entry per CDR3 protein results from TCRdb running MiXCR on the 5' RACE reads. The repertoire has hundreds of thousands of distinct CDR3 sequences, around 6.1% of them found once; the top ten carry roughly 2%. The donor group consisted entirely of healthy Caucasians. The sequencing input was naive T cells sorted from blood. The chain joins TRBV29-1 to TRBJ2-6; no reliable D call. This TCR was sampled from a man between 18 and 29 years old in good health. In DNA, the CDR3 is TGCAGCGTTGTTCTGACCTTCTCTGGGGCCAACGTCCTGACTTTC. This gives the protein CSVVLTFSGANVLTF.